The 19 T cell receptor beta chains given below trace back to one sample, sequenced in a study of control samples from healthy donors and cancer patients. Repertoires were generated with immunoSEQ multiplex PCR, while TCRdb's copy carries only in-frame clones and drops some. The table lists about 98,000 clones, 75% to 85% of them singletons. The material sequenced was blood. These receptors were collected from a woman aged 30 to 39 in good health.

This clone was picked up a small number of times. The chain has TRBV4-3 and TRBJ2-3, with 10 bases matching TRBD2. This CDR3 region has 15 residues. Trimming took 2 bases from V and 5 from J; bases not matched to a gene: 4. From germline, CDR1 is LGHNA and CDR2 YSLEER. This CDR3 is CASSQLAGALDTQYF. CDR3 bases: TGCGCCAGCAGCCAACTAGCGGGGGCCTTAGATACGCAGTATTTT.

This clone has just a few counts. This chain uses TRBV9 with TRBJ2-5; D may be TRBD2 (5 bases). Germline assignment: CDR1 SGDLS and CDR2 YYNGEE. The V end lost 4 bases, the J end lost 6 bases, and 16 bases lay between the germline ends. The length of the CDR3 is 14 residues. CDR3 sequence reads: CASSPGVSGKTQYF. Here the CDR3 DNA reads TGTGCCAGCAGCCCCGGGGTATCGGGAAAGACCCAGTACTTC.

This sequence joins TRBV12-3 or TRBV12-4 and TRBJ1-2; no firm D call. CDR3 length: 13 residues. V lost 5 bases, J lost 2 bases, and 9 bases lay in between. As DNA, the CDR3 is TGTGCCAGCAGTCGGTCGGAAAACTATGGCTACACCTTC. Protein sequence: CASSRSENYGYTF.

This chain joins TRBV7-2 and TRBJ2-4; a weak D match, TRBD2 (6 bases). The length of the CDR3 is 16 residues. The V end was cut by 1 base, the J end by 0 bases, with 10 bases between. Germline V gene lookup returns CDR1 SGHTA and CDR2 FQGNSA. The CDR3 DNA follows: TGTGCCAGCAGCTTAGTCGGGGGACTAGCCAAAAACATTCAGTACTTC. Protein: CASSLVGGLAKNIQYF. Looking up the rest from reference TRBV7-2 and TRBJ2-4 gives the full variable domain: GAGVSQSPSNKVTEKGKDVELRCDPISGHTALYWYRQSLGQGLEFLIYFQGNSAPDKSGLPSDRFSAERTGGSVSTLTIQRTQQEDSAVYLCASSLVGGLAKNIQYFGAGTRLSVL.

The chain couples TRBV15 to TRBJ2-7; weak D call: TRBD1 (6 bases). V was shortened by 1 base and J by 0 bases, with 10 bases between the two germline ends. Germline-derived CDR1 and CDR2 are LNHNV and YYDKDF (reference sequence). This CDR3 is built from 15 residues. The CDR3 DNA reads TGTGCCACCAGCAGAGGACAGGCCCGCTCCTACGAGCAGTACTTC. Protein: CATSRGQARSYEQYF.

The J gene is TRBJ2-5, the V gene TRBV5-6, with 11 bases aligning to TRBD2. Germline CDR1 SGHDT, CDR2 YYEEEE. Germline trimming cut 1 base from V and 2 bases from J; bases unmatched to any gene: 7. This CDR3 comprises 17 residues. The CDR3 coding sequence is TGTGCCAGCAGCTTGTTACTAGCGGGGGTTCGACAAGAGACCCAGTACTTC. Its translation is CASSLLLAGVRQETQYF.

This clone was seen a few times. V is TRBV6-4 and J is TRBJ2-1, with 12 bases identical to TRBD2. Germline CDR1 reads MRHNA; CDR2 reads SNTAGT. The V and J ends lost 6 bases and 7 bases, in that order; junction bases with no gene match: 7. The CDR3 is 15 residues long. CDR3: CASSLAGGPRNEQFF. CDR3 sequence (DNA): TGTGCCAGCAGCCTAGCGGGGGGGCCTAGGAATGAGCAGTTCTTC.

The rearrangement uses TRBV6-5 and TRBJ1-1, with D uncertain. Germline values: CDR1 MNHEY, CDR2 SVGAGI. This CDR3 is 15 amino acids long. V was cut by 6 bases and J by 2 bases, with 16 bases left in between. CDR3 sequence reads: CASSLEIGSNTEAFF. CDR3 DNA sequence: TGTGCCAGCAGCCTCGAGATCGGGTCCAACACTGAAGCTTTCTTT.

The chain couples TRBV6-4 to TRBJ2-7; D gene ambiguous. The CDR3 has 10 amino acids. CDR1 and CDR2 (germline): MRHNA, SNTAGT. V was cut by 6 bases and J by 13 bases, with 13 bases left in between. In DNA, the CDR3 is TGTGCCAGCAGGGACGGGCCCGGTTACTTC. The encoded protein is CASRDGPGYF.

Here the CDR3 DNA reads TGTGCCAGCAGCTACCGGGACAATGGGATGAACACTGAAGCTTTCTTT. As protein: CASSYRDNGMNTEAFF. This chain connects TRBV7-8 to TRBJ1-1; possible D gene TRBD1, 6 bases. The CDR3 has 16 amino acids. Germline V gene lookup returns CDR1 SGHVS and CDR2 FQNEAQ. The V gene lost 4 bases and the J gene lost 0 bases, with 15 bases spanning the gap.

The chain combines TRBV10-3 with TRBJ1-1, with D maybe TRBD1 (6 bases). The CDR3 is 19 amino acids. Germline loops: CDR1 ENHRY, CDR2 SYGVKD. V was cut by 3 bases and J by 3 bases, with 26 bases left in between. CDR3 amino acids: CAISDLWPRGHGGDTEAFF. CDR3 sequence (DNA): TGTGCCATCAGTGACCTCTGGCCCCGGGGGCACGGCGGGGACACTGAAGCTTTCTTT.

The chain employs TRBV10-3 and TRBJ1-1; TRBD1 is a possible D gene (6 bases). The CDR3 covers 15 residues. Trimming took 3 bases from V and 1 from J, leaving 12 bases between them. The germline gives CDR1 ENHRY, CDR2 SYGVKD. CDR3 amino acids: CAISDRGGTNTEAFF. In DNA form, the CDR3 reads TGTGCCATCAGTGACAGGGGAGGGACGAACACTGAAGCTTTCTTT.

The rearrangement links TRBV4-3 to TRBJ2-3; D is undetermined. The germline V gene encodes CDR1 LGHNA and CDR2 YSLEER. The V gene lost 0 bases and the J gene lost 1 base, with 8 bases spanning the gap. CDR3 length: 15 amino acids. The CDR3 loop is CASSQDVGGTDTQYF. CDR3 nucleotide sequence: TGCGCCAGCAGCCAAGATGTGGGTGGCACAGATACGCAGTATTTT.

The sample holds one count of this clone. J is TRBJ2-5 and V is TRBV6-5; 7 nucleotides align to TRBD2. V shed 8 bases and J 1 base; nucleotides not matched to a gene: 4. Germline CDR1 MNHEY, CDR2 SVGAGI. The CDR3 is made up of 13 amino acids. The CDR3 region is CASVGRGQETQYF. The CDR3 DNA reads TGTGCCAGCGTTGGGAGGGGCCAAGAGACCCAGTACTTC.

The chain is built from TRBV7-4 and TRBJ1-5; TRBD1 agrees at 8 bases. CDR3 length equals 15 residues. Germline CDR1 and CDR2: SGHVT and SQSDAQ. V was pared by 4 bases and J by 11 bases, with 13 bases of the junction left unmatched. The CDR3 region has the DNA TGTGCCAGCAGCTCGCCGGACAGGGCCCCCCGGGCCCAGCATTTT. Translated: CASSSPDRAPRAQHF.

This chain links TRBV30 with TRBJ2-7; D may correspond to TRBD1 or TRBD2 (5 bases each). CDR1 is GTSNPN, CDR2 SVGIG, per germline (reference sequence). The ends were cut back, 4 bases at V and 5 bases at J, with 21 bases in the middle. The CDR3 length is 15 residues. The CDR3 nucleotides are TGTGCCTGGATGGACGCGAAGGGGAGAGCGAACGAGCAGTACTTC. This encodes CAWMDAKGRANEQYF.

The chain recombines TRBV5-6 with TRBJ2-1, with TRBD2 identical over 14 bases. Trimming at V came to 4 bases and at J to 8 bases, leaving 11 bases not matched to a gene. The CDR3 extends over 17 amino acids. Germline V lookup: CDR1 SGHDT, CDR2 YYEEEE. In nucleotides, the CDR3 is TGTGCCAGCAGCCGGGGGACTAGCGGGGGCCATGGGGATGAGCAGTTCTTC. This encodes CASSRGTSGGHGDEQFF.

V is TRBV5-6 and J is TRBJ1-5; 7 bases are shared with TRBD1. V lost 0 bases to trimming and J lost 1 base; unmatched junction nucleotides: 1. The CDR3 contains 15 residues. Germline V gene lookup returns CDR1 SGHDT and CDR2 YYEEEE. The DNA of the CDR3 is TGTGCCAGCAGCTTGGCAGGGGGGAGCAATCAGCCCCAGCATTTT. It translates to CASSLAGGSNQPQHF. Together with reference TRBV5-6 and TRBJ1-5, the CDR3 gives the full variable domain: DAGVTQSPTHLIKTRGQQVTLRCSPKSGHDTVSWYQQALGQGPQFIFQYYEEEERQRGNFPDRFSGHQFPNYSSELNVNALLLGDSALYLCASSLAGGSNQPQHFGDGTRLSIL.

In the case of this clone: Other nucleotide sequences from this sample produce the same CDR3. The J gene is TRBJ1-6, the V gene TRBV6-5; D is possibly TRBD1 (6 bases). This CDR3 has 13 amino acids. The germline V and J ends were trimmed by 6 bases and 8 bases, with 11 bases remaining between them. Germline CDR1 is MNHEY and CDR2 is SVGAGI. This CDR3 reads CASSLRTDSPLHF. In nucleotides, the CDR3 is TGTGCCAGCAGCCTCCGGACAGATTCACCCCTCCACTTT.